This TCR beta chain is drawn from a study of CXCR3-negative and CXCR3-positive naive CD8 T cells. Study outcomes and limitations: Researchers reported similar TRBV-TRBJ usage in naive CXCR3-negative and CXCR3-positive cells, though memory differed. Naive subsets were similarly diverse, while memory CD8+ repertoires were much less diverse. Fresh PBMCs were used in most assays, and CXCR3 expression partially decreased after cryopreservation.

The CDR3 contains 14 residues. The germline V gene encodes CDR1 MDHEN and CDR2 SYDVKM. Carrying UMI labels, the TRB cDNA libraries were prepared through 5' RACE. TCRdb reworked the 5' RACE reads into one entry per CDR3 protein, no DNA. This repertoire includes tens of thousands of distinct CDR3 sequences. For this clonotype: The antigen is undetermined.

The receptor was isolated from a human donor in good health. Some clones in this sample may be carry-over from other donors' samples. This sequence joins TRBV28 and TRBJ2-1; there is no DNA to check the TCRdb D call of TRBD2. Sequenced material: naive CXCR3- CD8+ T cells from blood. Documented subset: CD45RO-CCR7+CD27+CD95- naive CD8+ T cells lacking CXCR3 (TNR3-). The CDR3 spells CASSLGLAVGEQFF. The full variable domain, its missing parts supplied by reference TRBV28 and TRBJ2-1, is DVKVTQSSRYLVKRTGEKVFLECVQDMDHENMFWYRQDPGLGLRLIYFSYDVKMKEKGDIPEGYSVSREKKERFSLILESASTNQTSMYLCASSLGLAVGEQFFGPGTRLTVL.